What follows are 31 T cell receptor beta chains derived from one specimen sequenced in a study of cytomegalovirus exposure and HLA in healthy donors. PCR employed 60 Vbeta and 13 Jbeta primers. Profiled with immunoSEQ multiplex PCR; TCRdb holds only in-frame clones, not every one. The repertoire has more than 150,000 clones, approximately 81% of them found once; the top ten carry roughly 0.38%. The sample taken for sequencing was PBMCs. The receptors were gathered from a boy younger than 10 in good health and CMV-seronegative.

The chain combines TRBV19 with TRBJ1-2; 7 nucleotides align to TRBD1. J was trimmed by 5 bases and V by 2 bases; bases with no gene match: 5. The germline CDR1 and CDR2 sequences are LNHDA and SQIVND (reference sequence). The CDR3 sequence is 14 residues long. The CDR3 nucleotides read TGTGCCAGTAGTATATTAGGGACAGCTTATGGCTACACCTTC. It is translated as CASSILGTAYGYTF.

The V gene is TRBV11-2, the J gene TRBJ1-2; tentatively, D is TRBD1 (5 bases). Germline values: CDR1 SGHAT, CDR2 FQNNGV. CDR3 length: 14 amino acids. The V and J ends lost 1 base and 8 bases respectively, with 14 bases between them. DNA for the CDR3: TGTGCCAGCAGCTTAGTCTCCAAAACAGGCGGCTACACCTTC. Its translation: CASSLVSKTGGYTF.

This clone was seen a few times. Other DNA sequences of this sample code for an identical CDR3. V is TRBV4-1 and J is TRBJ2-1; D might be TRBD2 (5 bases). The CDR3 covers 14 residues. With 3 bases removed from V and 3 bases from J, the gap between germline ends came to 9 bases. Germline V gene sequence: CDR1 MGHRA, CDR2 YSYEKL. The CDR3 is CASSQGDYYNEQFF. The CDR3 DNA reads TGCGCCAGCAGCCAGGGAGACTACTACAATGAGCAGTTCTTC.

The chain links TRBV27 to TRBJ2-1; 10 bases line up with TRBD2. This CDR3 is built from 16 residues. CDR1 and CDR2 from the germline V gene are MNHEY and SMNVEV (reference sequence). Trimming at V came to 1 base and at J to 6 bases, leaving 6 bases not matched to a gene. The CDR3 bases are TGTGCCAGCAGTTTATTAAAAGCGGGAGGGCCCAATGAGCAGTTCTTC. Protein: CASSLLKAGGPNEQFF.

This clone was counted once. The J gene is TRBJ2-3, the V gene TRBV5-1; no firm D call. The CDR3 loop spans 13 amino acids. Trimming took off 3 bases at V and 6 bases at J, with 11 bases between the two ends. CDR1 and CDR2 (germline): SGHRS, YFSETQ. The CDR3 region has the DNA TGCGCCAGCAGCTCCGAAACCGGTGATACGCAGTATTTT. Its protein is CASSSETGDTQYF.

The chain is built from TRBV6-1 and TRBJ2-1; D is ambiguous. The CDR3 has 15 residues. Germline lookup yields CDR1 MNHNS and CDR2 SASEGT. Between the trimmed V and J ends, which lost 4 bases and 5 bases, there was a span of 15 bases. The DNA of the CDR3 is TGTGCCAGCAGTGGGTATGACGCGGAACACAATGAGCAGTTCTTC. It specifies CASSGYDAEHNEQFF.

The chain uses TRBV6-1 and TRBJ1-4, with TRBD1 matching over 9 bases. The CDR3 is 15 amino acids. With V trimmed by 6 bases and J by 8 bases, 10 bases remained unmatched. Germline assignment: CDR1 MNHNS and CDR2 SASEGT. CDR3 sequence reads: CASSQLDRGWEKLFF. The CDR3 DNA reads as TGTGCCAGCAGCCAACTGGACAGGGGATGGGAAAAACTGTTTTTT.

J is TRBJ2-1 and V is TRBV14, with D possibly TRBD2 on 6 matching bases. Germline CDR1 is SGHDN and CDR2 is FVKESK. V was clipped by 4 bases and J by 0 bases, with 19 bases between them. This CDR3 region has 18 residues. The CDR3 bases are TGTGCCAGCAGCCGACTAGGCTCGCCCGGCGGCTCCTACAATGAGCAGTTCTTC. Translation: CASSRLGSPGGSYNEQFF.

The V call is TRBV9, the J call TRBJ1-1; TRBD1 matches 8 bases. This CDR3 has 15 residues. In germline, CDR1 is SGDLS, CDR2 YYNGEE. After removal of 3 bases from V and 0 bases from J, the junction contained 4 bases not matched to a gene. CDR3 loop: CASSAETGVNTEAFF. CDR3 nucleotide sequence: TGTGCCAGCAGCGCTGAGACAGGGGTGAACACTGAAGCTTTCTTT. Complete variable domain (other parts from reference TRBV9 and TRBJ1-1): DSGVTQTPKHLITATGQRVTLRCSPRSGDLSVYWYQQSLDQGLQFLIQYYNGEERAKGNILERFSAQQFPDLHSELNLSSLELGDSALYFCASSAETGVNTEAFFGQGTRLTVV.

The rearrangement uses TRBV10-3 and TRBJ2-7, with D uncertain. The CDR3 spans 16 residues. CDR1 and CDR2 (germline): ENHRY, SYGVKD. V dropped 0 bases and J dropped 0 bases, with 12 bases sitting between them. The CDR3 region is CAISESDKLFSYEQYF. The CDR3 DNA reads as TGTGCCATCAGTGAGTCTGACAAGTTGTTCTCCTACGAGCAGTACTTC.

The chain has TRBV7-9 and TRBJ2-6; tentative D call: TRBD2 (5 bases). CDR3 length: 16 amino acids. The germline gives CDR1 SEHNR, CDR2 FQNEAQ (reference sequence). Trimming removed 3 bases at V and 3 bases at J, with 12 bases between. The CDR3 spells CASSFRAGVGANVLTF. In DNA form, the CDR3 reads TGTGCCAGCAGCTTCCGAGCCGGGGTTGGGGCCAACGTCCTGACTTTC.

This chain links TRBV28 with TRBJ2-7, with 8 bases lining up with TRBD1. Germline V gives CDR1 MDHEN, CDR2 SYDVKM. V was pared by 6 bases and J by 0 bases, with 10 bases of the junction left unmatched. This CDR3 is 16 amino acids long. As DNA, the CDR3 is TGTGCCAGCAGCCCAGGGGGACAGGCTTCCTCCTACGAGCAGTACTTC. Its translation is CASSPGGQASSYEQYF. The full variable domain, completed using reference TRBV28 and TRBJ2-7, is DVKVTQSSRYLVKRTGEKVFLECVQDMDHENMFWYRQDPGLGLRLIYFSYDVKMKEKGDIPEGYSVSREKKERFSLILESASTNQTSMYLCASSPGGQASSYEQYFGPGTRLTVT.

The chain employs TRBV11-2 and TRBJ2-7; D ambiguous. Trimming removed 5 bases from V and 2 bases from J, with 4 bases in between. The CDR3 is made up of 11 amino acids. Germline V gene lookup returns CDR1 SGHAT and CDR2 FQNNGV. The CDR3 region has the DNA TGTGCCAGCAGCCCCGCCTACGAGCAGTACTTC. It encodes CASSPAYEQYF.

This chain joins TRBV18 and TRBJ2-2, with 9 bases matching TRBD1. Losses at the gene ends were 1 base for V and 6 bases for J; bases not matched to a gene: 6. The CDR3 runs to 16 residues. Germline V gene data show CDR1 as KGHSH and CDR2 as LQKENI. Written as DNA, the CDR3 is TGTGCCAGCTCACCACGCCGGGACAGGGTTGCCGGGGAGCTGTTTTTT. Translating it yields CASSPRRDRVAGELFF.

The V call is TRBV7-6, the J call TRBJ2-5; the match to TRBD1 covers 7 bases. Germline V gene data show CDR1 as SGHVS and CDR2 as FNYEAQ. Germline trimming cut 1 base from V and 6 bases from J; bases unmatched to any gene: 5. The CDR3 runs to 14 residues. CDR3 coding DNA: TGTGCCAGCAGCTTAGAAGGGGGCGGACAGACCCAGTACTTC. Amino acids: CASSLEGGGQTQYF.

The V call is TRBV25-1, the J call TRBJ2-7; 8 bases line up with TRBD1. Germline V lookup: CDR1 MGHDK, CDR2 SYGVNS. The CDR3 consists of 13 residues. V lost 6 bases, J lost 1 base, and 2 bases stayed unmatched. CDR3 residues: CASSRDRSYEQYF. CDR3 nucleotide sequence: TGTGCCAGCAGCCGGGACAGGTCCTACGAGCAGTACTTC.

The rearrangement uses TRBV2 and TRBJ2-2; TRBD1 matches 8 bases. There are 17 residues in the CDR3. V dropped 6 bases and J dropped 1; count of bases not matched to a gene: 10. Germline V CDR1 and CDR2: SNHLY, FYNNEI. The CDR3 DNA reads TGTGCCAGCAGCCGATCCCTGGACAGGGTGAACACCGGGGAGCTGTTTTTT. This translates into CASSRSLDRVNTGELFF.

The chain couples TRBV4-1 to TRBJ2-3, with TRBD2 as a possible D gene (7 bases). Germline assignment: CDR1 MGHRA and CDR2 YSYEKL. The CDR3 runs to 16 residues. The ends were cut back, 2 bases at V and 9 bases at J, with 21 bases in the middle. The CDR3 region is CASSQMGLAEGETQYF. CDR3 nucleotide sequence: TGCGCCAGCAGCCAAATGGGGCTAGCGGAGGGGGAGACGCAGTATTTT.

In its sample, this clone was seen a few times. One junction end disagrees with the germline gene, perhaps due to a read error. V and J are TRBV7-9 and TRBJ1-1, with D tentatively TRBD1 (6 bases). CDR1 is SEHNR and CDR2 is FQNEAQ in the germline V gene (reference sequence). The CDR3 spans 11 residues. The CDR3 bases are TGTGCCAGCGGCTTACAGGGTGAAGCTTTCTTT. This codes for CASGLQGEAFF.

This chain joins TRBV9 and TRBJ2-1; TRBD2 is a possible D gene (7 bases). CDR1 SGDLS and CDR2 YYNGEE come from the germline V gene. This CDR3 spans 15 amino acids. V lost 4 bases and J lost 2, with 13 bases in between. This CDR3 reads CASSLRGGTYNEQFF. The CDR3 coding sequence is TGTGCCAGCAGCCTGAGGGGGGGCACCTACAATGAGCAGTTCTTC.

This sequence joins TRBV6-1 and TRBJ2-6; D unclear. V was clipped by 3 bases and J by 1 base, with 19 bases between them. The germline V gene has CDR1 MNHNS and CDR2 SASEGT. This CDR3 has 19 residues. CDR3 DNA sequence: TGTGCCAGCAGTGAGGAGACCATGCTTAGCCGTTCTGGGGCCAACGTCCTGACTTTC. Its translation: CASSEETMLSRSGANVLTF.

The chain links TRBV18 to TRBJ1-1; D call uncertain. The CDR3 spans 13 residues. The germline gives CDR1 KGHSH, CDR2 LQKENI. Trimming removed 8 bases at V and 1 base at J, with 11 bases between. CDR3 loop: CASAPAGNTEAFF. DNA for the CDR3: TGTGCCAGCGCGCCAGCAGGGAACACTGAAGCTTTCTTT.

This chain links TRBV10-1 with TRBJ2-2, with TRBD2 matching over 10 bases. Germline loops: CDR1 WNHNN, CDR2 SYGVQD (reference sequence). Unmatched junction bases numbered 4, after V lost 6 bases and J lost 3 bases. This CDR3 spans 15 amino acids. The DNA of the CDR3 is TGCGCCAGCAGACCTGGACTAGCGGACACCGGGGAGCTGTTTTTT. Translation: CASRPGLADTGELFF.

The chain has TRBV6-5 and TRBJ1-4; possibly TRBD1 for D (5 bases). Trimming took off 5 bases at V and 7 bases at J, with 14 bases between the two ends. Germline assignment: CDR1 MNHEY and CDR2 SVGAGI. The CDR3 loop spans 14 amino acids. CDR3 DNA sequence: TGTGCCAGCAGTCCGGGAGGGCAGGGTGAAAAACTGTTTTTT. Translated: CASSPGGQGEKLFF.

The chain recombines TRBV12-5 with TRBJ2-7; possible D gene TRBD1, 6 bases. Per the germline V gene, CDR1 is LGHNT and CDR2 is FRNRAP. The CDR3 loop spans 14 amino acids. V lost 0 bases to trimming and J lost 3 bases, with 9 bases between them. CDR3 in amino acids: CASGLVQGNYEQYF. CDR3 DNA: TGTGCTAGTGGTTTGGTTCAGGGGAACTACGAGCAGTACTTC.

This clone came up once. The V call is TRBV18, the J call TRBJ1-1, with D hard to call. Germline assignment: CDR1 KGHSH and CDR2 LQKENI. Trimming stripped 8 bases from V and 1 base from J, with 11 bases between. The CDR3 runs to 13 residues. Written as DNA, the CDR3 is TGTGCCAGCAAAAAGGCGGAGAACACTGAAGCTTTCTTT. Encoded protein: CASKKAENTEAFF.

The chain employs TRBV5-1 and TRBJ2-1, with 12 nucleotides matching TRBD2. V gave up 4 bases and J gave up 4 bases; unmatched junction bases: 3. The CDR3 loop spans 15 amino acids. Germline lookup yields CDR1 SGHRS and CDR2 YFSETQ. As DNA, the CDR3 is TGCGCCAGCAGCCGAACTAGCGGGGGGTACAATGAGCAGTTCTTC. This translates into CASSRTSGGYNEQFF.

The chain has TRBV27 and TRBJ2-3, with no clear D. There are 16 residues in the CDR3. Trimming took off 7 bases at V and 6 bases at J, with 23 bases between the two ends. Germline values: CDR1 MNHEY, CDR2 SMNVEV (reference sequence). For the CDR3, the DNA is TGTGCCAGCACCTCAATGGGTAGCCTTGGAGCGGATACGCAGTATTTT. Protein sequence: CASTSMGSLGADTQYF.

The gene calls are TRBV5-6 and TRBJ2-2; D is perhaps TRBD1 (5 bases). The CDR3 loop spans 15 amino acids. V was trimmed by 0 bases and J by 7 bases, leaving 13 bases between them. Germline loops: CDR1 SGHDT, CDR2 YYEEEE. The CDR3 sequence: CASSLGGQGIGELFF. The CDR3 DNA reads as TGTGCCAGCAGCTTGGGCGGCCAGGGAATCGGGGAGCTGTTTTTT.

This clone was recorded once. The chain uses TRBV5-4 and TRBJ1-3; 7 bases agree with TRBD1. V was pared by 0 bases and J by 3 bases, with 3 bases of the junction left unmatched. Germline V gene lookup returns CDR1 SGHNT and CDR2 YYREEE (reference sequence). The CDR3 is 15 residues long. CDR3 sequence: CASSLGQGVGNTIYF. The CDR3 DNA sequence: TGTGCCAGCAGCTTGGGACAGGGTGTTGGAAACACCATATATTTT.

V usage is TRBV19 and J usage is TRBJ2-1, with TRBD2 as a possible D gene (5 bases). Germline V lookup: CDR1 LNHDA, CDR2 SQIVND (reference sequence). The length of the CDR3 is 15 residues. Deletions cut 6 bases from V and 8 bases from J, with 20 bases between. The CDR3 protein is CASSTEDPFPDEQFF. The CDR3 coding sequence is TGTGCCAGTAGCACGGAGGACCCCTTCCCTGATGAGCAGTTCTTC. The complete variable domain, with remaining parts taken from reference TRBV19 and TRBJ2-1, reads DGGITQSPKYLFRKEGQNVTLSCEQNLNHDAMYWYRQDPGQGLRLIYYSQIVNDFQKGDIAEGYSVSREKKESFPLTVTSAQKNPTAFYLCASSTEDPFPDEQFFGPGTRLTVL.